Below, 20 T cell receptor beta chains from the same sample are listed, as sequenced in a study of cytomegalovirus exposure and HLA in healthy donors. A multiplex PCR was run with 60 Vbeta primers and 13 Jbeta primers. Some clones are missing from TCRdb's copy, which holds only in-frame ones; the method was immunoSEQ multiplex PCR. This repertoire includes under 120,000 clones. Sequenced material: PBMCs. These receptor sequences come from a man between 50 and 59 years old in good health and CMV-seronegative.

The CDR3 DNA is TGTGCCAGCAGGGGGGACTACACAGATACGCAGTATTTT. Its translation: CASRGDYTDTQYF. The J gene is TRBJ2-3, the V gene TRBV5-6; TRBD2 agrees at 7 bases. Germline-derived CDR1 and CDR2 are SGHDT and YYEEEE. With V trimmed by 5 bases and J by 2 bases, 2 bases remained unmatched. The CDR3 is 13 residues long.

V is TRBV7-6 and J is TRBJ2-3; D uncertain. The ends were cut back, 0 bases at V and 1 base at J, with 5 bases in the middle. Germline CDR1 SGHVS, CDR2 FNYEAQ. The CDR3 extends over 14 amino acids. The CDR3 coding sequence is TGTGCCAGCAGCTTAGCGGTAGGCACAGATACGCAGTATTTT. Encoded protein: CASSLAVGTDTQYF.

This chain connects TRBV18 to TRBJ2-7; 7 nucleotides align to TRBD1. This CDR3 is built from 13 residues. The J segment lost 3 bases and the V segment lost 3 bases, leaving 2 bases of the junction unmatched. Per germline, CDR1 KGHSH and CDR2 LQKENI. CDR3 region: CASSPWTGYEQYF. For the CDR3, the DNA is TGTGCCAGCTCACCGTGGACAGGCTACGAGCAGTACTTC.

The CDR3 DNA reads as TGTGCCAGCAGCTTAGCCCTTAGCGGATCCTACAATGAGCAGTTCTTC. Protein product: CASSLALSGSYNEQFF. This sequence joins TRBV7-9 and TRBJ2-1; D might be TRBD2 (6 bases). The length of the CDR3 is 16 residues. Germline CDR1 is SEHNR and CDR2 is FQNEAQ (reference sequence). The V end was cut by 0 bases, the J end by 1 base, with 10 bases between. The whole variable domain, remainder taken from reference TRBV7-9 and TRBJ2-1, is DTGVSQNPRHKITKRGQNVTFRCDPISEHNRLYWYRQTLGQGPEFLTYFQNEAQLEKSRLLSDRFSAERPKGSFSTLEIQRTEQGDSAMYLCASSLALSGSYNEQFFGPGTRLTVL.

The chain employs TRBV15 and TRBJ2-3; 7 nucleotides match TRBD2. The V gene's germline CDR1 is LNHNV and CDR2 YYDKDF (reference sequence). The J segment lost 3 bases and the V segment lost 0 bases, leaving 12 bases of the junction unmatched. This CDR3 is 18 amino acids long. The CDR3 nucleotides read TGTGCCACCAGCAGAGATATCAACCCGCGGGGGTTGACAGATACGCAGTATTTT. Protein product: CATSRDINPRGLTDTQYF.

The chain is built from TRBV6-6 and TRBJ2-5; 9 bases align to TRBD2. The CDR3 has 16 amino acids. Germline assignment: CDR1 MNHNY and CDR2 SVGAGI (reference sequence). The V and J ends lost 5 bases and 0 bases, in that order; junction bases with no gene match: 7. In DNA form, the CDR3 reads TGTGCCAGCAGTCACCGGACTAGCGCGCACCAAGAGACCCAGTACTTC. Protein sequence: CASSHRTSAHQETQYF.

J is TRBJ2-7 and V is TRBV21-1; TRBD1 is the table's D call and was not checked against the DNA. TRBV21-1 is a pseudogene segment. The CDR3 covers 15 residues. The CDR3: CASSKTQASSYEQYF. CDR3 nucleotides: TGTGCCAGCAGCAAAACCCAGGCCTCCTCCTACGAGCAGTACTTC.

This chain links TRBV6-6 with TRBJ2-7; 8 bases align to TRBD1. The CDR3 sequence is 15 residues long. V lost 2 bases to trimming and J lost 2 bases; unmatched junction nucleotides: 5. The germline gives CDR1 MNHNY, CDR2 SVGAGI (reference sequence). This chain's CDR3 is CASSYRQGITYEQYF. The CDR3 nucleotides are TGTGCCAGCAGTTACCGACAGGGGATTACCTACGAGCAGTACTTC.

This chain joins TRBV20-1 and TRBJ2-3; D not certain. Germline V gives CDR1 DFQATT, CDR2 SNEGSKA (reference sequence). Trimming pared 6 bases from V and 5 bases from J, leaving 9 bases between. The CDR3 consists of 11 residues. The CDR3 DNA reads as TGCAGTGCCTTACGAGGAGATACGCAGTATTTT. Translated, it gives CSALRGDTQYF.

The chain recombines TRBV18 with TRBJ1-2; D is ambiguous. V lost 3 bases and J lost 5, with 10 bases in between. Germline values: CDR1 KGHSH, CDR2 LQKENI. The CDR3 is made up of 13 amino acids. The CDR3 DNA follows: TGTGCCAGCTCACCTACGGGATCTTATGGCTACACCTTC. This sequence encodes CASSPTGSYGYTF.

The J gene is TRBJ2-6, the V gene TRBV2, with a tentative D call TRBD1 (6 bases). V dropped 8 bases and J dropped 1 base, with 6 bases sitting between them. This CDR3 has 13 residues. Germline V CDR1 and CDR2: SNHLY, FYNNEI. CDR3 protein: CASQGSGANVLTF. The DNA for the CDR3 is TGTGCCAGCCAGGGGTCTGGGGCCAACGTCCTGACTTTC.

The chain joins TRBV4-2 to TRBJ2-1; 10 positions agree with TRBD1. The CDR3 extends over 16 amino acids. The trim removed 1 base at V and 4 bases at J, leaving 4 bases unmatched. Germline CDR1 reads LGHNA; CDR2 reads YNFKEQ. CDR3 nucleotides: TGTGCCAGCAGCCAAGTGACAGGGGGCGAATACAATGAGCAGTTCTTC. Encoded protein: CASSQVTGGEYNEQFF.

V and J are TRBV29-1 and TRBJ1-1, with D maybe TRBD1 (6 bases). V lost 5 bases, J lost 3 bases, and 19 bases lay in between. The CDR3 is 15 residues long. Germline lookup yields CDR1 SQVTM and CDR2 ANQGSEA. The CDR3 protein is CSVTPSGGGDTEAFF. The CDR3 nucleotides are TGCAGCGTTACCCCCTCGGGAGGGGGGGACACTGAAGCTTTCTTT.

The genes are TRBV18 and TRBJ1-4; TRBD1 might be the D (6 bases). Deletions cut 3 bases from V and 6 bases from J, with 17 bases between. The CDR3 is made up of 16 amino acids. Germline CDR1 reads KGHSH; CDR2 reads LQKENI. CDR3 coding DNA: TGTGCCAGCTCACCGACAGCGGGGGCCAACCATGAAAAACTGTTTTTT. It codes for CASSPTAGANHEKLFF.

CDR3 DNA: TGTGCCAGCAGTTTAACAGGCTCCTACGAGCAGTACTTC. Translated, it gives CASSLTGSYEQYF. V is TRBV27 and J is TRBJ2-7; possible D gene TRBD1, 5 bases. This CDR3 region has 13 residues. Trimming pared 2 bases from V and 0 bases from J, leaving 5 bases between. Per the germline V gene, CDR1 is MNHEY and CDR2 is SMNVEV (reference sequence).

V gene TRBV27 combines with J gene TRBJ2-7, with 8 bases fitting TRBD1. The CDR3 loop spans 15 amino acids. CDR1 is MNHEY and CDR2 is SMNVEV in the germline V gene (reference sequence). V was pared by 5 bases and J by 6 bases, with 12 bases of the junction left unmatched. CDR3 protein: CASSPLRTGLSEQYF. CDR3 DNA sequence: TGTGCCAGCAGTCCACTACGGACAGGGTTGAGCGAGCAGTACTTC.

This CDR3 reads CASSYATGANYGYTF. For the CDR3, the DNA is TGTGCCAGCAGTTACGCCACAGGGGCAAACTATGGCTACACCTTC. The V call is TRBV6-5, the J call TRBJ1-2, with 7 bases lining up with TRBD1. Germline V gene lookup returns CDR1 MNHEY and CDR2 SVGAGI. CDR3 length: 15 amino acids. V shed 2 bases, J shed 2 bases, and the junction held 5 bases outside the gene matches.

The genes are TRBV5-1 and TRBJ1-2, with TRBD1 matching 7 bases. V lost 4 bases to trimming and J lost 4 bases; unmatched junction nucleotides: 7. Germline loops: CDR1 SGHRS, CDR2 YFSETQ. CDR3 length: 14 amino acids. The CDR3 is CASSPGTAPYGYTF. In nucleotides, the CDR3 is TGCGCCAGCAGCCCGGGGACAGCACCCTATGGCTACACCTTC.

The chain carries TRBV10-3 and TRBJ2-7; unclear D gene. Germline values: CDR1 ENHRY, CDR2 SYGVKD. Trimming removed 8 bases at V and 6 bases at J, with 17 bases between. The CDR3 has 13 amino acids. In DNA form, the CDR3 reads TGTGCCATCGGCCCGCAGTCTCCTAGCGAGCAGTACTTC. It specifies CAIGPQSPSEQYF.

The chain recombines TRBV5-1 with TRBJ2-7, with a tentative D call TRBD2 (5 bases). Germline CDR1 reads SGHRS; CDR2 reads YFSETQ. The length of the CDR3 is 12 residues. Trimming took 4 bases from V and 3 from J, leaving 8 bases between them. The CDR3 sequence is CASSTSGYEQYF. The DNA for the CDR3 is TGCGCCAGCAGCACAAGCGGCTACGAGCAGTACTTC. The entire variable domain, with the rest obtained from reference TRBV5-1 and TRBJ2-7, is as follows: KAGVTQTPRYLIKTRGQQVTLSCSPISGHRSVSWYQQTPGQGLQFLFEYFSETQRNKGNFPGRFSGRQFSNSRSEMNVSTLELGDSALYLCASSTSGYEQYFGPGTRLTVT.